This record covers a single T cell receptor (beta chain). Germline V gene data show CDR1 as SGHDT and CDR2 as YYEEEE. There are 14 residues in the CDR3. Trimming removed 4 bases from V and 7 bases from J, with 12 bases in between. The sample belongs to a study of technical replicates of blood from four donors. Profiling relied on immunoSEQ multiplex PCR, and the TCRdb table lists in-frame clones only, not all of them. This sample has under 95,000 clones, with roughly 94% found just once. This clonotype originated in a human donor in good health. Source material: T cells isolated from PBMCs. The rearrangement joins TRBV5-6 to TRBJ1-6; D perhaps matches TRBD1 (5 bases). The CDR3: CASSLVQGNSPLHF. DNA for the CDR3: TGTGCCAGCAGCCTCGTTCAGGGAAATTCACCCCTCCACTTT.